This paragraph reports one T cell receptor (beta chain). V lost 1 base to trimming and J lost 3 bases; unmatched junction nucleotides: 0. Germline CDR1 and CDR2: MNHNS and SASEGT. The CDR3 covers 14 residues. This sample stems from a study of tumour-infiltrating T cells in Burkitt lymphoma. Study overall: Overall and progression-free survival were predicted by productive clonality.

Clones were read by immunoSEQ multiplex PCR, and TCRdb kept only the in-frame ones, dropping some. This sample has approximately 5,400 clones, with 8% to 10% found just once. This clonotype was sampled from a human donor with diffuse large B-cell lymphoma. V gene TRBV6-1 combines with J gene TRBJ2-3; 8 bases map to TRBD2. The sequenced material came from tumor tissue. The CDR3, as DNA: TGTGCCAGCAGTGAAGGCGGGGGGACAGATACGCAGTATTTT. Translated, it gives CASSEGGGTDTQYF.